This is a list of T cell receptor beta chains from one sample in a study of sequential checkpoint blockade in melanoma. Produced via immunoSEQ multiplex PCR; TCRdb's table is partial and in-frame only. The sample contains roughly 1,900 clones, 15% to 20% of which appear only once. Sequenced material: tumor tissue (inferred from file names), taken from a patient given nivolumab and ipilimumab in sequence. All receptors come from a human donor with melanoma. Each CDR3 is given with its conserved first and last residue. A D gene is named only where the DNA matches it firmly. Some rows have no size entry. The others give once, few or many, or a class for an expanded clone.

clone_size: .; cdr3_length: 14; j_call: TRBJ1-2; d_call: TRBD1; v_call: TRBV6-8; cdr3_aa: CASRTGGSGYGYTF; cdr3_nt: TGTGCCAGCAGGACAGGGGGCTCTGGCTATGGCTACACCTTC
clone_size: few; cdr3_length: 16; j_call: TRBJ1-4; d_call: .; v_call: TRBV11-3; cdr3_aa: CASSLQGSATNEKLFF; cdr3_nt: TGTGCCAGCAGCTTACAGGGGAGTGCAACTAATGAAAAACTGTTTTTT
clone_size: few; cdr3_length: 15; j_call: TRBJ2-3; d_call: .; v_call: TRBV11-3; cdr3_aa: CASNKDHRGTDTQYF; cdr3_nt: TGTGCCAGCAATAAGGACCACCGAGGCACAGATACGCAGTATTTT
clone_size: .; cdr3_length: 17; j_call: TRBJ2-6; d_call: TRBD1; v_call: TRBV29-1; cdr3_aa: CSVVTGSSLSGANVLTF; cdr3_nt: TGCAGCGTAGTGACAGGGTCCTCACTCTCTGGGGCCAACGTCCTGACTTTC
clone_size: many; cdr3_length: 13; j_call: TRBJ2-5; d_call: .; v_call: TRBV4-2; cdr3_aa: CASSLRDGEAQYF; cdr3_nt: TGTGCCAGCAGCTTAAGAGACGGGGAGGCCCAGTACTTC
clone_size: large; cdr3_length: 13; j_call: TRBJ1-1; d_call: .; v_call: TRBV6-8; cdr3_aa: CASSWGRNTEAFF; cdr3_nt: TGTGCCAGCAGTTGGGGCAGGAACACTGAAGCTTTCTTT
clone_size: .; cdr3_length: 15; j_call: TRBJ1-2; d_call: .; v_call: TRBV11-3; cdr3_aa: CASSLMEGDNYGYTF; cdr3_nt: TGTGCCAGCAGCTTAATGGAGGGAGACAACTATGGCTACACCTTC
clone_size: .; cdr3_length: 13; j_call: TRBJ1-1; d_call: .; v_call: TRBV6-8; cdr3_aa: CASRYLMNTEAFF; cdr3_nt: TGTGCCAGCAGGTATCTTATGAACACTGAAGCTTTCTTT
clone_size: .; cdr3_length: 16; j_call: TRBJ2-7; d_call: .; v_call: TRBV4-1; cdr3_aa: CASSPPQLSQSYEQYF; cdr3_nt: TGCGCCAGCAGCCCCCCCCAGTTGTCCCAATCCTACGAGCAGTACTTC
clone_size: .; cdr3_length: 15; j_call: TRBJ2-3; d_call: .; v_call: TRBV11-3; cdr3_aa: CASSLLSPLLGTQYF; cdr3_nt: TGTGCCAGCAGCTTATTATCCCCCCTTTTGGGTACGCAGTATTTT
clone_size: few; cdr3_length: 11; j_call: TRBJ2-2; d_call: .; v_call: TRBV12-5; cdr3_aa: CARTYTGELFF; cdr3_nt: TGTGCCAGAACATACACCGGGGAGCTGTTTTTT
clone_size: .; cdr3_length: 16; j_call: TRBJ2-3; d_call: .; v_call: TRBV29-1; cdr3_aa: CSVEDFETSSTDTQYF; cdr3_nt: TGCAGCGTTGAAGATTTCGAGACCTCTAGCACAGATACGCAGTATTTT
clone_size: many; cdr3_length: 16; j_call: TRBJ2-5; d_call: TRBD1; v_call: TRBV11-3; cdr3_aa: CASSLGQGTVQETQYF; cdr3_nt: TGTGCCAGCAGCTTAGGGCAGGGGACAGTCCAAGAGACCCAGTACTTC
clone_size: many; cdr3_length: 12; j_call: TRBJ2-2; d_call: .; v_call: TRBV9; cdr3_aa: CARRPDTGELFF; cdr3_nt: TGTGCCAGGAGGCCCGACACCGGGGAGCTGTTTTTT
clone_size: .; cdr3_length: 15; j_call: TRBJ2-1; d_call: .; v_call: TRBV25-1; cdr3_aa: CASSDTGRRNNEQFF; cdr3_nt: TGTGCCAGCAGTGATACGGGAAGACGAAACAATGAGCAGTTCTTC
clone_size: few; cdr3_length: 14; j_call: TRBJ1-2; d_call: .; v_call: TRBV6-8; cdr3_aa: CASSTGPQGDGYTF; cdr3_nt: TGTGCCAGCAGTACGGGACCTCAAGGGGATGGCTACACCTTC